The 17 T cell receptor beta chains below were found in one sample sequenced in a study of blood T cell repertoires in COVID-19. The assay was immunoSEQ multiplex PCR, and TCRdb's table has in-frame clones only and misses some. The sample shows about 41,000 clones, 70% to 90% of them seen only once. The source material was peripheral blood. These TCRs come from a man in his sixties with acute or convalescent COVID-19.

The chain has TRBV30 and TRBJ1-2; TRBD1 matches 8 bases. J lost 3 bases, V lost 8 bases, and 11 bases had no gene match. Looked up from germline, CDR1 is GTSNPN and CDR2 is SVGIG (reference sequence). This CDR3 region has 14 residues. The CDR3 reads CAEESDREDYGYTF. For the CDR3, the DNA is TGTGCCGAAGAATCGGACAGGGAGGACTATGGCTACACCTTC.

In its sample, this clone was seen once. This chain links TRBV6-5 with TRBJ2-5, with 8 bases aligning to TRBD1. J gave up 4 bases and V 6 bases, and 7 bases lay outside the gene matches. From germline, CDR1 is MNHEY and CDR2 SVGAGI. This CDR3 is built from 14 residues. The CDR3: CASSPRTGPETQYF. The CDR3 region has the DNA TGTGCCAGCAGCCCGAGGACAGGGCCAGAGACCCAGTACTTC.

There are a few counts of this clone. V and J are TRBV7-2 and TRBJ1-1; 8 bases line up with TRBD1. Germline CDR1 and CDR2: SGHTA and FQGNSA. V gave up 4 bases and J gave up 4 bases; unmatched junction bases: 8. The CDR3 totals 15 residues. The DNA of the CDR3 is TGTGCCAGCAGCTCCAGGGGGCGGGCGATCACTGAAGCTTTCTTT. This gives the protein CASSSRGRAITEAFF. The full variable domain, its missing parts supplied by reference TRBV7-2 and TRBJ1-1, is GAGVSQSPSNKVTEKGKDVELRCDPISGHTALYWYRQSLGQGLEFLIYFQGNSAPDKSGLPSDRFSAERTGGSVSTLTIQRTQQEDSAVYLCASSSRGRAITEAFFGQGTRLTVV.

The chain is built from TRBV25-1 and TRBJ2-7, with 8 bases fitting TRBD1. V lost 1 base to trimming and J lost 1 base; unmatched junction nucleotides: 3. Germline V lookup: CDR1 MGHDK, CDR2 SYGVNS. CDR3 length: 15 amino acids. The CDR3 DNA reads TGTGCCAGCAGTGAATCTGGGACAGGTTCCTACGAGCAGTACTTC. It translates to CASSESGTGSYEQYF.

The J gene is TRBJ1-5, the V gene TRBV19, with 7 positions matching TRBD1. The CDR3 is made up of 17 amino acids. Trimming took 2 bases from V and 2 from J; bases not matched to a gene: 9. Germline V gene lookup returns CDR1 LNHDA and CDR2 SQIVND (reference sequence). DNA for the CDR3: TGTGCCAGTAGTATACCGACAGGGTCGAGAGGCAATCAGCCCCAGCATTTT. It codes for CASSIPTGSRGNQPQHF.

V gene TRBV7-2 combines with J gene TRBJ1-1, with D possibly matching TRBD1 (5 bases). Trimming cost V 2 bases and J 5 bases, with 12 bases left between them. Germline CDR1 and CDR2: SGHTA and FQGNSA. The length of the CDR3 is 14 residues. The CDR3 loop is CASSLIQGGTEAFF. The DNA for the CDR3 is TGTGCCAGCAGCTTAATCCAGGGAGGAACTGAAGCTTTCTTT.

The chain joins TRBV2 to TRBJ2-7; 7 positions match TRBD2. With V trimmed by 8 bases and J by 4 bases, 8 bases remained unmatched. Germline V gene data show CDR1 as SNHLY and CDR2 as FYNNEI. This CDR3 is built from 13 residues. The CDR3 loop is CASLGLGQYEQYF. CDR3 nucleotide sequence: TGTGCCAGCCTAGGACTAGGGCAGTACGAGCAGTACTTC.

The chain employs TRBV11-2 and TRBJ2-1; 10 positions match TRBD2. The germline V gene encodes CDR1 SGHAT and CDR2 FQNNGV. V shed 1 base, J shed 4 bases, and the junction held 7 bases outside the gene matches. CDR3 length: 17 amino acids. CDR3 amino acids: CASSLVKERGGYNEQFF. Here the CDR3 DNA reads TGTGCCAGCAGCTTAGTAAAGGAGCGGGGGGGTTACAATGAGCAGTTCTTC. Full variable domain (missing parts from reference TRBV11-2 and TRBJ2-1): EAGVAQSPRYKIIEKRQSVAFWCNPISGHATLYWYQQILGQGPKLLIQFQNNGVVDDSQLPKDRFSAERLKGVDSTLKIQPAKLEDSAVYLCASSLVKERGGYNEQFFGPGTRLTVL.

V gene TRBV27 combines with J gene TRBJ1-6; D call uncertain. This CDR3 comprises 13 residues. Deletions cut 2 bases from V and 6 bases from J, with 5 bases between. Germline V gene sequence: CDR1 MNHEY, CDR2 SMNVEV (reference sequence). The CDR3: CASSLGSNSPLHF. CDR3 sequence (DNA): TGTGCCAGCAGTTTAGGTAGTAATTCACCCCTCCACTTT.

The rearrangement joins TRBV20-1 to TRBJ1-2; D gene uncertain. Per germline, CDR1 DFQATT and CDR2 SNEGSKA (reference sequence). There are 12 residues in the CDR3. V lost 3 bases and J 8 bases, leaving 13 bases between the germline ends. CDR3 nucleotides: TGCAGTGCTAGTGGGCAGGCCTGGGGCTACACCTTC. Residues: CSASGQAWGYTF.

This chain links TRBV27 with TRBJ1-6; 8 positions match TRBD1. CDR1 is MNHEY, CDR2 SMNVEV, per germline (reference sequence). V was pared by 3 bases and J by 5 bases, with 6 bases of the junction left unmatched. This CDR3 has 16 residues. CDR3 DNA sequence: TGTGCCAGCAGTTTTGGGACAGGCACCCATAATTCACCCCTCCACTTT. Protein product: CASSFGTGTHNSPLHF.

The chain uses TRBV10-3 and TRBJ2-3, with TRBD2 matching over 7 bases. V lost 0 bases, J lost 6 bases, and 9 bases stayed unmatched. The CDR3 consists of 16 residues. CDR1 is ENHRY and CDR2 is SYGVKD in the germline V gene. The DNA for the CDR3 is TGTGCCATCAGTGAGTCGAGCCGGGGGGTCGCGGATACGCAGTATTTT. It specifies CAISESSRGVADTQYF.

The chain employs TRBV7-9 and TRBJ1-1; 7 positions match TRBD1. The V gene's germline CDR1 is SEHNR and CDR2 FQNEAQ (reference sequence). This CDR3 contains 14 residues. V shed 7 bases and J 0 bases; nucleotides not matched to a gene: 5. The CDR3 DNA reads as TGTGCCAGCACCCCAGGGGGGATGAACACTGAAGCTTTCTTT. The encoded protein is CASTPGGMNTEAFF.

The chain employs TRBV21-1 and TRBJ2-7; the DNA was not compared with TRBD2, the D call given in the table. TRBV21-1 is a pseudogene. This CDR3 region has 13 residues. The CDR3 nucleotides read TGTGCCAGATTCCGGGGACTCCCGTACGAGCAGTACTTC. Its translation: CARFRGLPYEQYF.

The chain combines TRBV19 with TRBJ1-1; D call uncertain. There are 15 residues in the CDR3. V lost 4 bases and J lost 3, with 15 bases in between. CDR1 and CDR2 (germline): LNHDA, SQIVND (reference sequence). CDR3 region: CASSTSRRYDTEAFF. CDR3 bases: TGTGCCAGTAGTACGTCCCGCCGGTACGACACTGAAGCTTTCTTT.

The rearrangement uses TRBV11-3 and TRBJ2-7, with D possibly TRBD1 on 6 matching bases. CDR3 size: 13 residues. From germline, CDR1 is SGHNT and CDR2 YENEEA. V lost 4 bases, J lost 2 bases, and 9 bases lay in between. CDR3: CASSSGQPYEQYF. The DNA of the CDR3 is TGTGCCAGCAGCTCGGGACAACCCTACGAGCAGTACTTC. Filled out from reference TRBV11-3 and TRBJ2-7, the complete variable domain reads EAGVVQSPRYKIIEKKQPVAFWCNPISGHNTLYWYLQNLGQGPELLIRYENEEAVDDSQLPKDRFSAERLKGVDSTLKIQPAELGDSAVYLCASSSGQPYEQYFGPGTRLTVT.

The rearrangement links TRBV27 to TRBJ2-1; TRBD1 matches at 8 bases. This CDR3 contains 14 residues. Germline V lookup: CDR1 MNHEY, CDR2 SMNVEV (reference sequence). J gave up 6 bases and V 5 bases, and 6 bases lay outside the gene matches. CDR3 region: CASSIGQGRNEQFF. The CDR3 nucleotides are TGTGCCAGCAGTATCGGACAGGGCCGCAATGAGCAGTTCTTC.